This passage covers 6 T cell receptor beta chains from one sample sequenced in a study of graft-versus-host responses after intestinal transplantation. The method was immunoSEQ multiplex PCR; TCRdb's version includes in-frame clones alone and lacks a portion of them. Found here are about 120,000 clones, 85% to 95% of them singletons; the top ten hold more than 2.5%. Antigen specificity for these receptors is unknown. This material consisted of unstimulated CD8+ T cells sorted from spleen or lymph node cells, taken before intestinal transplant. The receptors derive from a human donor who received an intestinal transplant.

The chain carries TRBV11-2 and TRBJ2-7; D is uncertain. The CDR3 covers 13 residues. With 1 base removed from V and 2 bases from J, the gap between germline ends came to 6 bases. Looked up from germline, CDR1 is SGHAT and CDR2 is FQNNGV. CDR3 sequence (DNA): TGTGCCAGCAGCTTAGGGCCCACCTACGAGCAGTACTTC. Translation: CASSLGPTYEQYF.

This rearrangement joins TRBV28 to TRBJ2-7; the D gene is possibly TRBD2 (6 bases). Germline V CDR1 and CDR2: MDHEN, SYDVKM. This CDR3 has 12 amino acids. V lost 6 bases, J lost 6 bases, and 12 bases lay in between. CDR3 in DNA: TGTGCCAGCAGCTCCCTAGCGCTCGAGCAGTACTTC. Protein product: CASSSLALEQYF.

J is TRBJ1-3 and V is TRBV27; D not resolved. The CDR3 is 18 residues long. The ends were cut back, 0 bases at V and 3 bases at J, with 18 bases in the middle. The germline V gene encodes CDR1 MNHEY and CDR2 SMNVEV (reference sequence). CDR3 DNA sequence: TGTGCCAGCAGTTTATCTACCGCATGGGGTCCGGGTGGAAACACCATATATTTT. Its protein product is CASSLSTAWGPGGNTIYF.

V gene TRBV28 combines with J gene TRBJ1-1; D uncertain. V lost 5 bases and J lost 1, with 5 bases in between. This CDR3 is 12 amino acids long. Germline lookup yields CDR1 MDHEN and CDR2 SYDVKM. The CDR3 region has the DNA TGTGCCAGCAGTCACGGGAACACTGAAGCTTTCTTT. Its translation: CASSHGNTEAFF.

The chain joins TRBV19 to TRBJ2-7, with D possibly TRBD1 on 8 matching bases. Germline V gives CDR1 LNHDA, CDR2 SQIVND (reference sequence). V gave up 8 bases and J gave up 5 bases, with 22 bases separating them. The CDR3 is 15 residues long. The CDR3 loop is CASRYTQGGYDEQYF. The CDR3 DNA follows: TGTGCCAGTCGGTACACACAGGGGGGGTACGACGAGCAGTACTTC.

The CDR3 is CASSMNRGREQFF. CDR3 nucleotide sequence: TGTGCCAGTAGTATGAACAGGGGTCGGGAGCAGTTCTTC. The rearrangement uses TRBV19 and TRBJ2-1; TRBD1 matches at 7 bases. The CDR3 sequence is 13 residues long. Per the germline V gene, CDR1 is LNHDA and CDR2 is SQIVND (reference sequence). After removal of 3 bases from V and 10 bases from J, the junction contained 6 bases not matched to a gene. The variable domain in full, with the rest retrieved from reference TRBV19 and TRBJ2-1, is DGGITQSPKYLFRKEGQNVTLSCEQNLNHDAMYWYRQDPGQGLRLIYYSQIVNDFQKGDIAEGYSVSREKKESFPLTVTSAQKNPTAFYLCASSMNRGREQFFGPGTRLTVL.